The T cell receptor beta chain described here comes from a study of patients and donors after allogeneic stem cell transplantation. TCRdb re-called the RT-PCR reads through MiXCR, storing one row per CDR3 protein. The data contain some 150,000 distinct CDR3 sequences, approximately 40% of them singletons. In this sample, this clonotype turned up a few times. CDR3 length: 15 residues. The V end was cut by 5 bases, the J end by 8 bases, with 21 bases between. The sequencing input was blood, either unsorted or a sorted T cell fraction (not recorded which). The chain is built from TRBV12-3 or TRBV12-4 and TRBJ1-2, with D possibly TRBD1 on 5 matching bases. This sequence was found in a human donor who was either an allogeneic HSCT recipient or a stem cell or donor lymphocyte infusion donor (not recorded which). It is not recorded whose cells these are; they may come from a transplant donor. The CDR3 is CASSTGVMEVGGYTF. The CDR3 nucleotides read TGTGCCAGCAGTACAGGAGTAATGGAGGTGGGAGGCTACACCTTC.